This T cell receptor (beta chain) was observed in a study of blood T cell repertoires in COVID-19. Study overall: Donors in the United States, Italy and Spain gave samples during acute or convalescent COVID-19.

V was pared by 4 bases and J by 1 base, with 5 bases between. The CDR3 extends over 12 amino acids. CDR1 is SGHDT, CDR2 YYEEEE, per germline. The data were produced by immunoSEQ multiplex PCR, yet TCRdb's version contains in-frame clones alone and is incomplete. The sample includes fewer than 300,000 clones, about 93% of them seen just once. The sample taken for sequencing was PBMCs or T cells enriched from blood (not recorded which). The TCR comes from a woman in her 30s who had recovered from COVID-19. This sequence joins TRBV5-6 and TRBJ2-5; D unresolved. This chain's CDR3 is CASSLSQETQYF. The CDR3 coding sequence is TGTGCCAGCAGCCTAAGCCAAGAGACCCAGTACTTC.